These T cell receptor beta chains were read from a single sample in a study of T-cell memory formation after mild COVID-19. TCRdb reanalysed the 5' RACE reads using MiXCR and keeps one entry per CDR3 protein. The sample lists approximately 230,000 distinct CDR3 sequences; roughly 15% were seen once. Sequencing was done on a sample of PBMCs or a T cell subset sorted from them (not recorded which). These receptors all stem from a man aged 18 to 29 who had mild COVID-19 (a few samples of this study predate the infection). Cell type and time point are not known. The CDR3 runs from the conserved cysteine through the conserved F or W. A D gene is named only where the DNA matches it firmly. For some rows the clone size is stated as once, few or many, or as a class when expanded; others skip it.

D,V,size,J,CDR3,DNA
-,TRBV4-1,few,TRBJ1-4,CASSQPGRREKLFF,TGCGCCAGCAGCCAACCCGGACGTCGGGAAAAACTGTTTTTT
-,TRBV11-1,-,TRBJ2-1,CASSPGHSNEQFF,TGTGCCAGCAGCCCGGGACATTCGAATGAGCAGTTCTTC
-,TRBV6-2/TRBV6-3,-,TRBJ1-5,CASSYGNSNQPQHF,TGTGCCAGCAGTTACGGAAATAGCAATCAGCCCCAGCATTTT
-,TRBV7-3,-,TRBJ1-1,CASSNGLNTEAFF,TGTGCCAGCAGCAATGGCCTGAACACTGAAGCTTTCTTT
TRBD2,TRBV9,-,TRBJ2-1,CASTPAGGYNEQFF,TGTGCCAGCACCCCAGCGGGGGGGTACAATGAGCAGTTCTTC
TRBD2,TRBV5-6,few,TRBJ2-1,CASSVGLDNEQFF,TGTGCCAGCAGCGTGGGACTAGACAATGAGCAGTTCTTC
TRBD2,TRBV30,few,TRBJ2-3,CAWTSGGTDTQYF,TGTGCCTGGACTAGCGGGGGCACAGATACGCAGTATTTT
-,TRBV9,few,TRBJ1-2,CASSVVPSGDGYTF,TGTGCCAGCAGCGTAGTCCCCTCGGGAGATGGCTACACCTTC
TRBD1,TRBV18,few,TRBJ1-6,CASSLSTGTRSPLHF,TGTGCCAGCTCACTCTCGACAGGGACTAGGTCACCCCTCCACTTT
-,TRBV12-3/TRBV12-4,few,TRBJ2-3,CASSLDLQGSTDTQYF,TGTGCCAGCAGTTTGGATTTACAGGGTAGCACAGATACGCAGTATTTT
TRBD1,TRBV18,-,TRBJ1-1,CASSPDRVRAEAFF,TGTGCCAGCTCTCCTGACAGGGTCAGGGCTGAAGCTTTCTTT
TRBD2,TRBV16,-,TRBJ2-1,CASSRSGGPYNEQFF,TGTGCCAGCAGCCGAAGCGGGGGTCCCTACAATGAGCAGTTCTTC
-,TRBV20-1,-,TRBJ1-6,CSARDQGRRSPLHF,TGCAGTGCTAGGGACCAGGGAAGGAGGTCACCCCTCCACTTT
-,TRBV29-1,many,TRBJ1-1,CSVEVGLGTEAFF,TGCAGCGTTGAAGTAGGCTTGGGCACTGAAGCTTTCTTT
TRBD1,TRBV7-2,few,TRBJ2-7,CASREGTVGYEQYF,TGTGCCAGCAGAGAAGGGACAGTCGGCTACGAGCAGTACTTC
TRBD2,TRBV24-1,few,TRBJ2-1,CATRGTSGDYNEQFF,TGTGCCACCCGCGGGACTAGCGGGGATTACAATGAGCAGTTCTTC
-,TRBV7-3,-,TRBJ1-1,CASSTHYFPGMNTEAFF,TGTGCCAGCAGTACCCACTACTTCCCCGGCATGAACACTGAAGCTTTCTTT
TRBD1,TRBV7-2,-,TRBJ2-1,CASSLTTGVYNEQFF,TGTGCCAGCAGCTTGACCACAGGGGTTTACAATGAGCAGTTCTTC
TRBD2,TRBV4-1,many,TRBJ2-1,CASSQDSGGAGEQFF,TGCGCCAGCAGCCAAGATTCCGGGGGGGCCGGTGAGCAGTTCTTC
TRBD2,TRBV5-1,few,TRBJ2-1,CASSLAPAGNNEQFF,TGCGCCAGCAGCTTGGCCCCAGCGGGGAACAATGAGCAGTTCTTC
TRBD2,TRBV7-2,-,TRBJ2-5,CASTQLAGGVLQETQYF,TGTGCCAGCACTCAGCTAGCGGGGGGGGTCCTTCAAGAGACCCAGTACTTC
-,TRBV18,-,TRBJ1-4,CASSPRTTEGEKLFF,TGTGCCAGCTCACCACGGACTACGGAGGGCGAAAAACTGTTTTTT
TRBD2,TRBV28,few,TRBJ2-4,CASSSSVGRGGNIQYF,TGTGCCAGCAGTTCATCGGTGGGGCGGGGGGGAAACATTCAGTACTTC
-,TRBV6-2/TRBV6-3,many,TRBJ2-1,CASTPYNRDMSSYNEQFF,TGTGCCAGCACTCCATATAACCGGGACATGAGCTCCTACAATGAGCAGTTCTTC
-,TRBV4-3,few,TRBJ2-1,CASSQEPVTNNEQFF,TGCGCCAGCAGCCAAGAACCAGTGACGAACAATGAGCAGTTCTTC
TRBD2,TRBV30,-,TRBJ2-3,CAWSVAGGTDTQYF,TGTGCCTGGAGTGTAGCGGGGGGAACAGATACGCAGTATTTT
-,TRBV2,-,TRBJ2-2,CASSETRSTGELFF,TGTGCCAGCAGTGAAACCAGGTCCACCGGGGAGCTGTTTTTT
-,TRBV12-3/TRBV12-4,few,TRBJ2-3,CASRILRIPTQYF,TGTGCCAGCAGGATATTAAGGATCCCTACGCAGTATTTT
TRBD1,TRBV11-2,-,TRBJ2-1,CASSLDWTGAYNEQFF,TGTGCCAGCAGCTTAGACTGGACAGGGGCCTACAATGAGCAGTTCTTC
-,TRBV4-3,-,TRBJ2-4,CASSQALGGPYIQYF,TGCGCCAGCAGCCAGGCTTTGGGAGGCCCATACATTCAGTACTTC
TRBD2,TRBV7-2,many,TRBJ2-2,CASSFSGDTGELFF,TGTGCCAGCAGCTTTAGCGGGGACACCGGGGAGCTGTTTTTT
TRBD2,TRBV4-2,few,TRBJ2-1,CASSQGGGTTYNEQFF,TGTGCCAGCAGCCAAGGGGGCGGGACTACTTACAATGAGCAGTTCTTC
TRBD1,TRBV7-9,few,TRBJ1-6,CASSRRDSYNSPLHF,TGTGCCAGCAGCCGCCGGGACAGCTATAATTCACCCCTCCACTTT
-,TRBV4-1,few,TRBJ1-1,CASNPGGPGPINTEAFF,TGCGCCAGCAACCCTGGGGGTCCAGGACCTATAAACACTGAAGCTTTCTTT
TRBD1,TRBV25-1,-,TRBJ1-1,CASSDSRTGATEAFF,TGTGCCAGCAGTGACTCAAGGACAGGGGCGACTGAAGCTTTCTTT